Listed here is a single T cell receptor beta chain. This CDR3 comprises 11 residues. V lost 3 bases and J lost 7, with 4 bases in between. Germline assignment: CDR1 SGHVS and CDR2 FQNEAQ. Several immunoSEQ 96-well plates shared each subset's DNA, each plate a replicate. What was sequenced on ten immunoSEQ deep assay plates was unsorted PBMC DNA. Using immunoSEQ multiplex PCR, the repertoire was profiled, and TCRdb retains in-frame clones only, with some absent. The sample yields 490,000 or so clones, 79% seen once. The sample is drawn from a study of shared clonotypes between healthy human individuals. On the study more broadly: Donor composition was a couple of women and a few men, aged 18 to 49.

Sequencing input: PBMCs. This rearrangement joins TRBV7-8 to TRBJ2-4, with D hard to call. This clonotype was obtained from a woman in her forties in good health. Some clones in this sample may be carry-over from other donors' samples. The CDR3 DNA follows: TGTGCCAGCAGCTTCGGGAACATTCAGTACTTC. Translating gives CASSFGNIQYF.